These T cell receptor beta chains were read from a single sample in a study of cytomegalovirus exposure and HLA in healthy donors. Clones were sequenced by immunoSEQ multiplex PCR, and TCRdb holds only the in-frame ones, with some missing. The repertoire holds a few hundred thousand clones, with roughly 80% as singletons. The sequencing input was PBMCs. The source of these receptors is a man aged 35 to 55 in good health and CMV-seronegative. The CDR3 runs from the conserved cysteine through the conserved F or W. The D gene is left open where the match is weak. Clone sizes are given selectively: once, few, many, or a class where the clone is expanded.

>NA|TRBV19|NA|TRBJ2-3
TGTGCCAGTAGTATTCGGCAGGGGTCAGATACGCAGTATTTT
CASSIRQGSDTQYF
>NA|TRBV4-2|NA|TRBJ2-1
TGTGCCAGCAGCCAAGGTGGCAGAGAGCAGTTCTTC
CASSQGGREQFF
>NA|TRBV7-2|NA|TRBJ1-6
TGTGCCAGCAGCTTAGGGTATAGCGTCCGACCCCTCCACTTT
CASSLGYSVRPLHF
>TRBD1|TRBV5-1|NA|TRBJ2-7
TGCGCCAGCAGCACGGCCCGTGACAGGGGACACGAGCAGTACTTC
CASSTARDRGHEQYF
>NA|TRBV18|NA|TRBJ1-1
TGTGCCAGCTCACCACTCGCGGGAGTAGGCACTGAAGCTTTCTTT
CASSPLAGVGTEAFF
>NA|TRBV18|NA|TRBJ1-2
TGTGCCAGCTCACCGCCGCCGGCGGGGTATGGCTACACCTTC
CASSPPPAGYGYTF
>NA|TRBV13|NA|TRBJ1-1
TGTGCCAGCAGCTTAAGGGGCCAGGCCACGAACACTGAAGCTTTCTTT
CASSLRGQATNTEAFF
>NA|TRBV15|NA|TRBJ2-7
TGTGCCACCAGCAGAGACAGGGCCTCCTACGAGCAGTACTTC
CATSRDRASYEQYF
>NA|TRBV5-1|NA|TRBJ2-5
TGCGCCAGCAGCTTCTCCCAAGAGACCCAGTACTTC
CASSFSQETQYF
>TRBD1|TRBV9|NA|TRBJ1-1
TGTGCCAGCAGCTCCCGGGACAGGGTGTCGACTGAAGCTTTCTTT
CASSSRDRVSTEAFF
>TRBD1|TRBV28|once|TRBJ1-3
TGTGCCAGCAGTTGGACAGGGTCCGGAAACACCATATATTTT
CASSWTGSGNTIYF
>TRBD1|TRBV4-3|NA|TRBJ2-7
TGCGCCAGCAGCCGGGGGACAGATTACGAGCAGTACTTC
CASSRGTDYEQYF
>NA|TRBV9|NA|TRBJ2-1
TGTGCCAGCAGCGCCCAGGAGGGGATATACAATGAGCAGTTCTTC
CASSAQEGIYNEQFF
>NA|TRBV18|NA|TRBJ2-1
TGTGCCAGCTCACCTATTAACAATGAGCAGTTCTTC
CASSPINNEQFF
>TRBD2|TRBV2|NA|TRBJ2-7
TGTGCCAGCAGTGTTGGGGATAGCGGGAGGGCCAAGTACGAGCAGTACTTC
CASSVGDSGRAKYEQYF
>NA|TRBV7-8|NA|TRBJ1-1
TGTGCCAGCAGGGCAACGAACACTGAAGCTTTCTTT
CASRATNTEAFF
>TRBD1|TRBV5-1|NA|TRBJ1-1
TGCGCCAGCAGCTTAAAGGGGGCCTCGAACACTGAAGCTTTCTTT
CASSLKGASNTEAFF
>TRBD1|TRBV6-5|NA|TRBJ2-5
TGTGCCAGCAGTCATCCACGACAGGGTCAAGAGACCCAGTACTTC
CASSHPRQGQETQYF
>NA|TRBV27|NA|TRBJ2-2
TGTGCCAGCAGTCCGACAGGAAACACCGGGGAGCTGTTTTTT
CASSPTGNTGELFF
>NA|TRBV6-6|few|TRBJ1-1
TGTGCCAGCAGGTGGTCGGTGAACACTGAAGCTTTCTTT
CASRWSVNTEAFF
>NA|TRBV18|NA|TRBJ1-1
TGTGCCAGCTCACCAGGGCAGGGCACTGAAGCTTTCTTT
CASSPGQGTEAFF
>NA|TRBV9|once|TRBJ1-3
TGTGCCAGCAGCGAACAGGGCTCTGGAAACACCATATATTTT
CASSEQGSGNTIYF
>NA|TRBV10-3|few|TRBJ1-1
TGTGCCATCAGTCCAAACGGGGGACCTAACACTGAAGCTTTCTTT
CAISPNGGPNTEAFF
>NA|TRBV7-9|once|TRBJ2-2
TGTGCCAGCAGCTCTCTGGCGGGAAACACCGGGGAGCTGTTTTTT
CASSSLAGNTGELFF
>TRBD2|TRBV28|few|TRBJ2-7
TGTGCCAGCAGTTTGGCCCTCCAGCGGGAGGAGCAGTACTTC
CASSLALQREEQYF
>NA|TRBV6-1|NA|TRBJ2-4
TGTGCCAGCAGTGGGCGGGACAGAGGAGTCAGAAACATTCAGTACTTC
CASSGRDRGVRNIQYF
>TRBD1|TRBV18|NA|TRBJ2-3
TGTGCCAGCTCGACTAGACAGGGGGCGAGCACAGATACGCAGTATTTT
CASSTRQGASTDTQYF
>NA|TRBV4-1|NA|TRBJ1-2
TGCGCCAGCAGCCAAGATTATGGCAGAACTAACTATGGCTACACCTTC
CASSQDYGRTNYGYTF
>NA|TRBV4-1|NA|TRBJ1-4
TGCGCCAGCAGCCGCGGCCCAGGGCATGAAAAACTGTTTTTT
CASSRGPGHEKLFF
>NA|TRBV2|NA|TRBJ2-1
TGTGCCAGCAGGGGGGGGGCGGGAGAAGGCAATGAGCAGTTCTTC
CASRGGAGEGNEQFF
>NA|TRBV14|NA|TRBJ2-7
TGTGCCAGCAGCCAAGGTGGGACTTCTGAGGGTGAGCAGTACTTC
CASSQGGTSEGEQYF
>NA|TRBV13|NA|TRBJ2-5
TGTGCCAGCAGCTTATCAGGCGGGAACTCTCAAGAGACCCAGTACTTC
CASSLSGGNSQETQYF
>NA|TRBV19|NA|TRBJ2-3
TGTGCCAGTACAGGATATGGGGCCTCAACGCAGTATTTT
CASTGYGASTQYF
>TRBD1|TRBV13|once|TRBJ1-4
TGTGCCAGCAGCCTCTGGACAGGGGATGAAAAACTGTTTTTT
CASSLWTGDEKLFF
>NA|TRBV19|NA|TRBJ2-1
TGTGCCAGTACTTCCTACAGGGAAGACAATGAGCAGTTCTTC
CASTSYREDNEQFF
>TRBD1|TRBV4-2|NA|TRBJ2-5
TGTGCCAGCAGCCAAGCAGGGGGAGAGACCCAGTACTTC
CASSQAGGETQYF
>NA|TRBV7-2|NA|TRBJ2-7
TGTGCCAGCAGCCCAACGAGGAGCTCCTACGAGCAGTACTTC
CASSPTRSSYEQYF
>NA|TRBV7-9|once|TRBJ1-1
TGTGCCAGCAGCCCCCGTCAGGGGCGGACTGAAGCTTTCTTT
CASSPRQGRTEAFF
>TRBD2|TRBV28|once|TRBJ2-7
TGTGCCAGCGGAGATATAGCGGGAAGTTCCTACGAGCAGTACTTC
CASGDIAGSSYEQYF
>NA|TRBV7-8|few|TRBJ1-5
TGTGCCAGCAGCTTCCGGTCCCGGGTGTTCAATCAGCCCCAGCATTTT
CASSFRSRVFNQPQHF
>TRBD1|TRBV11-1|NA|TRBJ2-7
TGTGCCAGCAGCCTACAGGGGTACGAGCAGTACTTC
CASSLQGYEQYF
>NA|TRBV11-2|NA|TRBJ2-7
TGTGCCAGCAGCCCCCATTTTAGCCCAGTCTACGAGCAGTACTTC
CASSPHFSPVYEQYF
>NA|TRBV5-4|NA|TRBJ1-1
TGTGCCAGCAGCTCAGGTGGGGGGGGGTCGAACACTGAAGCTTTCTTT
CASSSGGGGSNTEAFF
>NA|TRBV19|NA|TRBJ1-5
TGTGCCAGTAGTATGAGGGCCGTCGGGGGCAATCAGCCCCAGCATTTT
CASSMRAVGGNQPQHF
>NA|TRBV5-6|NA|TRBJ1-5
TGTGCCAGCAGCTTGGGAGGGCATAGCAATCAGCCCCAGCATTTT
CASSLGGHSNQPQHF
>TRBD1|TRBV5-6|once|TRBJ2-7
TGTGCCAGCAGCATACGGGGACAGGGGGCTTACGAGCAGTACTTC
CASSIRGQGAYEQYF
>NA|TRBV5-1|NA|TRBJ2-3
TGCGCCAGCAGCTTGGGCCTCTGGAGTGGAGTAACAGATACGCAGTATTTT
CASSLGLWSGVTDTQYF
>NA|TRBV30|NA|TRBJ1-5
TGTGCCTGGAGTGCACTACAGGGACCCCAGCATTTT
CAWSALQGPQHF
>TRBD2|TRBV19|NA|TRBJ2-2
TGTGCCAGTAGACGACCGGGACTAGCGGGTACCGGGGAGCTGTTTTTT
CASRRPGLAGTGELFF
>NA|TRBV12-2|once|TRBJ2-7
TGTGCAAGTCACCATAGCGGGAGTTGGGACTACGAGCAGTACTTC
CASHHSGSWDYEQYF
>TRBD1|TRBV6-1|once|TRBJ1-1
TGTGCCAGCAGTGAGCAGGGGGCCAACACTGAAGCTTTCTTT
CASSEQGANTEAFF
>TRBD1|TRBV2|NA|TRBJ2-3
TGTGCCACCCTACGGACAGGGGGCACAGATACGCAGTATTTT
CATLRTGGTDTQYF
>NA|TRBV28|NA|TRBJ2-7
TGTGCCAGCAGCCCCGACAGCTACGAGCAGTACTTC
CASSPDSYEQYF
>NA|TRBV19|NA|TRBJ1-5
TGTGCCAGTAGTATATATACGGTTAGCAATCAGCCCCAGCATTTT
CASSIYTVSNQPQHF
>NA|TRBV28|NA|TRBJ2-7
TGTGCCAGCAGTTACTCGGGAAGGGCCGAGCAGTACTTC
CASSYSGRAEQYF
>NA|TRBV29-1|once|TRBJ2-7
TGCAGCGTCGGACAGTCCTCCTACGAGCAGTACTTC
CSVGQSSYEQYF
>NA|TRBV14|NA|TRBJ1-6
TGTGCCAGCAGCTATAGGGGGGGGAATAATTCACCCCTCCACTTT
CASSYRGGNNSPLHF
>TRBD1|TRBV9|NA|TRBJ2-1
TGTGCCAGCAGCACCCGACAGGGGTCCTACAATGAGCAGTTCTTC
CASSTRQGSYNEQFF
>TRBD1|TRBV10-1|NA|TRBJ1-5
TGCGCCAGCACTGACTACAGGGGGAAGCAGCCCCAGCATTTT
CASTDYRGKQPQHF
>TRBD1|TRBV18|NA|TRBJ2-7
TGTGCCAGCTCATTCACCGGGACAGGGGACGAGCAGTACTTC
CASSFTGTGDEQYF